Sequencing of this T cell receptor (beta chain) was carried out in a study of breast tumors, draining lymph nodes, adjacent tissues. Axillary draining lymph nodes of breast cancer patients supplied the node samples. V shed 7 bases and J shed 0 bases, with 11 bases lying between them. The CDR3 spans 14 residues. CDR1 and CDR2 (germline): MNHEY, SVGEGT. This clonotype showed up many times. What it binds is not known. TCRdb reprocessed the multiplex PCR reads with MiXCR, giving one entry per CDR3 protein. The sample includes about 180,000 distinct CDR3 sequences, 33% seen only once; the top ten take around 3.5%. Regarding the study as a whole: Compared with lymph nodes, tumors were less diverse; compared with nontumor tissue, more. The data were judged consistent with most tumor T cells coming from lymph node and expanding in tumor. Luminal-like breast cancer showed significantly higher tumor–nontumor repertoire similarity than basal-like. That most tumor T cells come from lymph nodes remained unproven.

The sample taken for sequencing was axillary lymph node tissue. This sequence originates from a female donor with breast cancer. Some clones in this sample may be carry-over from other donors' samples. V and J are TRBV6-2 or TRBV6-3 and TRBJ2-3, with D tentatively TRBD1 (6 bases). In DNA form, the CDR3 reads TGTGCCAGCAAACCACAGGGTAGCACAGATACGCAGTATTTT. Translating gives CASKPQGSTDTQYF.